These 6 T cell receptor beta chains were all obtained from the same sample, sequenced in a study of cytomegalovirus exposure and HLA in healthy donors. PCR involved 60 Vbeta and 13 Jbeta primers. Assay: immunoSEQ multiplex PCR; the TCRdb copy retains only in-frame clones and omits some. The table shows about 73,000 clones, with 75% occurring only once. Sequencing was carried out using PBMCs. These receptor sequences come from a man between 65 and 79 years old in good health and CMV-seronegative.

In this sample, this clone turned up a few times. The chain employs TRBV28 and TRBJ1-5, with D perhaps TRBD1 (5 bases). Germline loops: CDR1 MDHEN, CDR2 SYDVKM. The CDR3 covers 16 residues. The germline V and J ends were trimmed by 4 bases and 6 bases, with 19 bases remaining between them. In DNA, the CDR3 is TGTGCCAGCAGTTCCGCTGGGAGGGGTGGGCGTCAGCCCCAGCATTTT. The encoded protein is CASSSAGRGGRQPQHF.

The CDR3: CASSVRFSGVHTEAFF. CDR3 nucleotides: TGTGCCAGTAGTGTGCGGTTTTCGGGTGTGCACACTGAAGCTTTCTTT. The rearrangement uses TRBV19 and TRBJ1-1; D uncertain. There are 16 residues in the CDR3. Trimming removed 5 bases at V and 3 bases at J, with 19 bases between. The V gene's germline CDR1 is LNHDA and CDR2 SQIVND (reference sequence).

The rearrangement joins TRBV6-5 to TRBJ2-7; 11 bases map to TRBD1. Trimming took 5 bases from V and 3 from J; bases not matched to a gene: 6. Germline-derived CDR1 and CDR2 are MNHEY and SVGAGI. This CDR3 comprises 15 residues. The CDR3 nucleotides are TGTGCCAGCAGTCGTCGGACAGGGGGCAACTACGAGCAGTACTTC. Its protein is CASSRRTGGNYEQYF.

V and J are TRBV28 and TRBJ2-7, with D possibly TRBD2 on 6 matching bases. This CDR3 spans 13 amino acids. Germline V gene data show CDR1 as MDHEN and CDR2 as SYDVKM. Trimming cost V 7 bases and J 2 bases, with 12 bases left between them. As DNA, the CDR3 is TGTGCCAGCATCCTGTGGGGGGCCTACGAGCAGTACTTC. Protein product: CASILWGAYEQYF.

The J gene is TRBJ1-1, the V gene TRBV5-1; 9 nucleotides line up with TRBD1. CDR3 length: 16 residues. Trimming removed 0 bases from V and 5 bases from J; junction bases left unmatched: 8. Germline CDR1 and CDR2: SGHRS and YFSETQ. CDR3 sequence reads: CASSLGGQGPGTEAFF. DNA of the CDR3: TGCGCCAGCAGCTTGGGGGGACAGGGCCCGGGGACTGAAGCTTTCTTT.

The V gene is TRBV5-4, the J gene TRBJ2-3; possible D gene TRBD1, 5 bases. Trimming pared 0 bases from V and 2 bases from J, leaving 10 bases between. The germline CDR1 and CDR2 sequences are SGHNT and YYREEE (reference sequence). The CDR3 covers 15 residues. The CDR3 here is CASSLGTGDTDTQYF. As DNA, the CDR3 is TGTGCCAGCAGCTTGGGCACAGGAGACACAGATACGCAGTATTTT.